Sequencing of this T cell receptor beta chain was carried out in a study of blood T cell repertoires in COVID-19. Whole-study context: Both acute and convalescent COVID-19 samples were obtained from the United States, Italy and Spain. Sources were T cells, B-cell-depleted T cells, or PBMCs; the material itself was cDNA or gDNA.

The length of the CDR3 is 16 residues. Unmatched junction bases numbered 9, after V lost 3 bases and J lost 4 bases. Germline CDR1 KGHSH, CDR2 LQKENI. Per the original methods: Using reference gene primer amplification, nucleated cell counts were estimated. Repertoires were generated with immunoSEQ multiplex PCR, while TCRdb's copy carries only in-frame clones and drops some. Clone size and V and J calls were adopted from that table, with D and trimming inferred from the DNA. The table lists some 99,000 clones, more than 70% of them singletons. This TCR derives from a woman in her fifties or sixties in a cohort sampled during active or convalescent COVID-19. J is TRBJ2-3 and V is TRBV18; the match to TRBD2 covers 8 bases. The sequencing input was peripheral blood. The CDR3 region has the DNA TGTGCCAGCTCACCCGTTAGCGGGGACTTCTCAGATACGCAGTATTTT. Translated, it gives CASSPVSGDFSDTQYF. Combining the CDR3 with reference TRBV18 and TRBJ2-3 gives the whole variable domain NAGVMQNPRHLVRRRGQEARLRCSPMKGHSHVYWYRQLPEEGLKFMVYLQKENIIDESGMPKERFSAEFPKEGPSILRIQQVVRGDSAAYFCASSPVSGDFSDTQYFGPGTRLTVL.